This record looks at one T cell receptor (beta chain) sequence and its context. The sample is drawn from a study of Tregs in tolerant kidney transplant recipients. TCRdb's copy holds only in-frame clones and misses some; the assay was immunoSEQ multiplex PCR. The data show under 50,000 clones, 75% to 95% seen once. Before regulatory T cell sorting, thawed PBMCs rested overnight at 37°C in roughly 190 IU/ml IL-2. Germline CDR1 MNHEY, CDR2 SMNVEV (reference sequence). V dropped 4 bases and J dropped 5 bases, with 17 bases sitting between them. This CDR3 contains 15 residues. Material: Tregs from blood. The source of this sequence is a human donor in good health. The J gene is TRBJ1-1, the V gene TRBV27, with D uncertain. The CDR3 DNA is TGTGCCAGCAGTTCGGACGGGTTGGGAAGGACTGAAGCTTTCTTT. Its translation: CASSSDGLGRTEAFF.